One and the same sample provided the 7 T cell receptor beta chains below, sequenced in a study of OX40 agonist ivuxolimab in advanced cancers. The repertoire was sequenced with immunoSEQ multiplex PCR; TCRdb's copy has only in-frame clones and lacks some. The repertoire holds about 80,000 clones, with around four fifths as singletons. The sequencing here drew on CD4+ or CD8+ T cells sorted from blood, taken in a trial of the OX40 agonist ivuxolimab. The receptors come from an adult with an advanced solid tumor such as melanoma, head and neck, liver or kidney cancer.

This chain joins TRBV10-3 and TRBJ1-5; no definite D call. The CDR3 spans 15 residues. The V gene's germline CDR1 is ENHRY and CDR2 SYGVKD. The ends were cut back, 4 bases at V and 1 base at J, with 11 bases in the middle. CDR3 in DNA: TGTGCCATCAGTGGACCGGATAGGAGCAATCAGCCCCAGCATTTT. It specifies CAISGPDRSNQPQHF.

The chain combines TRBV18 with TRBJ2-3; no reliable D call. V was cut by 6 bases and J by 1 base, with 14 bases left in between. Germline CDR1 and CDR2: KGHSH and LQKENI. The CDR3 has 15 residues. CDR3 protein: CASSQRYLGTDTQYF. The CDR3, as DNA: TGTGCCAGCTCCCAAAGATATTTAGGCACAGATACGCAGTATTTT.

The chain recombines TRBV19 with TRBJ1-3; TRBD1 agrees at 7 bases. The CDR3 extends over 16 amino acids. CDR1 and CDR2 (germline): LNHDA, SQIVND (reference sequence). The V segment lost 5 bases and the J segment 0 bases; nucleotides outside the gene matches: 7. For the CDR3, the DNA is TGTGCCAGTAGTCCCCGACAGGGACCCTCTGGAAACACCATATATTTT. It is translated as CASSPRQGPSGNTIYF.

The V and J genes are TRBV6-1 and TRBJ1-5; 8 nucleotides agree with TRBD1. J lost 6 bases, V lost 1 base, and 8 bases had no gene match. CDR1 is MNHNS, CDR2 SASEGT, per germline. CDR3 length equals 16 residues. CDR3 DNA: TGTGCCAGCAGTGAAGAGGGCAGGGGGCTGGTTCAGCCCCAGCATTTT. Translating gives CASSEEGRGLVQPQHF.

The chain is built from TRBV18 and TRBJ2-3; the D is unclear. The CDR3 covers 14 residues. In germline, CDR1 is KGHSH, CDR2 LQKENI. V was pared by 2 bases and J by 6 bases, with 12 bases between. CDR3 region: CASSPYNEFDTQYF. As DNA, the CDR3 is TGTGCCAGCTCACCATATAACGAGTTCGATACGCAGTATTTT.

The chain carries TRBV18 and TRBJ1-5, with TRBD1 identical over 9 bases. Germline V gives CDR1 KGHSH, CDR2 LQKENI. The trim removed 6 bases at V and 5 bases at J, leaving 11 bases unmatched. The CDR3 has 16 amino acids. CDR3 sequence (DNA): TGTGCCAGCTCGCAAAGACAGGGGGGAGAGGATCAGCCCCAGCATTTT. It encodes CASSQRQGGEDQPQHF.

V usage is TRBV30 and J usage is TRBJ2-7; D possibly corresponds to TRBD1 (6 bases). From germline, CDR1 is GTSNPN and CDR2 SVGIG (reference sequence). V was shortened by 0 bases and J by 1 base, with 16 bases between the two germline ends. The CDR3 is made up of 16 amino acids. CDR3 sequence: CAWSVPRQVISYEQYF. CDR3 bases: TGTGCCTGGAGTGTACCTAGACAGGTGATATCCTACGAGCAGTACTTC. The whole variable domain, remainder taken from reference TRBV30 and TRBJ2-7, is SQTIHQWPATLVQPVGSPLSLECTVEGTSNPNLYWYRQAAGRGLQLLFYSVGIGQISSEVPQNLSASRPQDRQFILSSKKLLLSDSGFYLCAWSVPRQVISYEQYFGPGTRLTVT.